This TCR beta chain was sequenced for a study of cytomegalovirus exposure and HLA in healthy donors. Study details: An earlier analysis found some 100 million unique TCR beta sequences from 150 million to 200 million T cells. Study-wide results and caveats: By HLA locus, TCR association rates varied in a later analysis, with DRB1 showing the most and HLA-C the fewest.

The PCR contained 60 Vbeta and 13 Jbeta primers. Repertoires were generated with immunoSEQ multiplex PCR, while TCRdb's copy carries only in-frame clones and drops some. The repertoire consists of 15,000 to 20,000 clones, with more than 65% occurring once and the leading ten covering more than 3%. Germline CDR1 SNHLY, CDR2 FYNNEI. This CDR3 has 12 amino acids. The V end lost 8 bases, the J end lost 4 bases, and 11 bases lay between the germline ends. All donors participated as healthy donors of bone marrow. Nominal health characterized the donors when sampled, though unrecorded immune exposures were likely. As concerns this clone: Antigen: not known.

The specimen sequenced was PBMCs. This TCR derives from a man aged 18-30 years in good health and CMV-seronegative. The chain recombines TRBV2 with TRBJ1-2, with D perhaps matching TRBD1 (6 bases). CDR3 loop: CASARTAYGYTF. As DNA, the CDR3 is TGTGCCAGCGCCAGGACAGCCTATGGCTACACCTTC.